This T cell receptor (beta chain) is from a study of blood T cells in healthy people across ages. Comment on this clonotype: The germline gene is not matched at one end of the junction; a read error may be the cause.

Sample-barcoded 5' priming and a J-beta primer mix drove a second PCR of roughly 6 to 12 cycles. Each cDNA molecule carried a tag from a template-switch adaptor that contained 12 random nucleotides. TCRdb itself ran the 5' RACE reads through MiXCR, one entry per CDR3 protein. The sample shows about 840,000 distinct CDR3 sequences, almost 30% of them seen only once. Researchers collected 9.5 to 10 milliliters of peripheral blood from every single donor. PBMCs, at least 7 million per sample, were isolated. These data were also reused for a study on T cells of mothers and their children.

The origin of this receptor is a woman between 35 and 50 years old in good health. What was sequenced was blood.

CDR3 region: CASSPRGGFTNTQYF. The CDR3 bases are TGTGCCAGCAGCCCTCGCGGGGGGTTCACAAATACGCAGTATTTT. The chain has TRBV11-2 and TRBJ2-3; 8 nucleotides align to TRBD2. The germline V gene encodes CDR1 SGHAT and CDR2 FQNNGV. CDR3 length equals 15 residues.